The present T cell receptor (beta chain) was sequenced within a study of shared clonotypes between healthy human individuals. On the study more broadly: Used for every donor were three CD4 naive, three CD4 memory, two CD8 naive and one CD8 memory plate.

This clone showed up just a few times. The length of the CDR3 is 13 residues. Germline CDR1 and CDR2: PRHDT and FYEKMQ (reference sequence). The germline V and J ends were trimmed by 1 base and 6 bases, with 9 bases remaining between them. Naive CD8 cells were CD45RO-negative, positively selected for CCR7, excluding terminally differentiated effector memory CD45RA+ cells. In the study's own analysis: Junction-only sequences without quality scores were provided by ImmunoSEQ, so filtering was different. Sequencing was performed with immunoSEQ multiplex PCR; in TCRdb, only in-frame clones are kept and a portion is missing. V, J and clone size are those of that table, while D and trimming were read from the DNA. The sample lists approximately 2,200,000 clones, about 93% occurring once.

V is TRBV13 and J is TRBJ1-2, with D uncertain. The TCR was taken from a man younger than 35 in good health. Some clones in this sample may be carry-over from other donors' samples. The sample consisted of naive CD8+ T cells from PBMCs. The CDR3 nucleotides read TGTGCCAGCAGCTTAGCTAATATGGATGGCTACACCTTC. This sequence encodes CASSLANMDGYTF.